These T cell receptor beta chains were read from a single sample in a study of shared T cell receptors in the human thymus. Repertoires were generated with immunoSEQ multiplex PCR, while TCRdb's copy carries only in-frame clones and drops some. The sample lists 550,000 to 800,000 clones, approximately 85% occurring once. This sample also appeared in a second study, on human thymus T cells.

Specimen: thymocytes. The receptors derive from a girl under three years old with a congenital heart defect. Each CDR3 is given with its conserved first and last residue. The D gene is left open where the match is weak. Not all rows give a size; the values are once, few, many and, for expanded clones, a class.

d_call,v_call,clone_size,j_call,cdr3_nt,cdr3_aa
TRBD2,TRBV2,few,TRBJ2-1,TGTGCCAGCAGTTTTCTAGCGGGGGGCCTTGCCTACAATGAGCAGTTCTTC,CASSFLAGGLAYNEQFF
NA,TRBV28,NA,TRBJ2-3,TGTGCCAGCACTAGCGCAGATACGCAGTATTTT,CASTSADTQYF
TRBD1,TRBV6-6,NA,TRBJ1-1,TGTGCCAGCATTGTTGGGGACAGGGTTTCTGAAGCTTTCTTT,CASIVGDRVSEAFF
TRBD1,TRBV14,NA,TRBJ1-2,TGTGCCAGCAGCCTCGAACAGGGGACGATCTATGGCTACACCTTC,CASSLEQGTIYGYTF
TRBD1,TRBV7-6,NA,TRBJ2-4,TGTGCCAGCAGCCTCACCGGGACAGGAAAAAACATTCAGTACTTC,CASSLTGTGKNIQYF
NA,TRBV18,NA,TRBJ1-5,TGTGCCAGCTCACCTTGGCGGACTATGAAGGAAGGGGTCTATCAGCCCCAGCATTTT,CASSPWRTMKEGVYQPQHF
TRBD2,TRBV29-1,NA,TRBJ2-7,TGCAGCGCTGAGGTAGCGGGAGGGAGGAGAACCGAGCAGTACTTC,CSAEVAGGRRTEQYF
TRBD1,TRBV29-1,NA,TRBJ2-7,TGCAGCGTTGAAGACGGGACAGGGGGTTCCTACGAGCAGTACTTC,CSVEDGTGGSYEQYF
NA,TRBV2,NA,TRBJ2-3,TGTGCCAGCAGTGTGGGCAGGCCGAGCACAGATACGCAGTATTTT,CASSVGRPSTDTQYF
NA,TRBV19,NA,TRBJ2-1,TGTGCCAGTAGTTCTGAGGGTAGTTGGGAGCAGTTCTTC,CASSSEGSWEQFF
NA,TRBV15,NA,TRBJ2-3,TGTGCCACCAGCAGAGTAACTATCACAGATACGCAGTATTTT,CATSRVTITDTQYF
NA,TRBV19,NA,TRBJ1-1,TGTGCCAGTACTCAGTCTGCAGGGGAGGCTTTCTTT,CASTQSAGEAFF
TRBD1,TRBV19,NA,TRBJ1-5,TGTGCCAGTAGTACCCGCCCGACAGGGGATCAGCCCCAGCATTTT,CASSTRPTGDQPQHF
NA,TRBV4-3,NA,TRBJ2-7,TGCGCCAGCAGCCAAGATCGAGAGACAGCATTTACCTACGAGCAGTACTTC,CASSQDRETAFTYEQYF
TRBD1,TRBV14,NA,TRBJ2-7,TGTGCCAGCAGTGGGGACAGGGCTTTCTACGAGCAGTACTTC,CASSGDRAFYEQYF
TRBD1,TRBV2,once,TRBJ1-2,TGTGCCAGCCAAAGGGGGGACAGCTATGGCTACACCTTC,CASQRGDSYGYTF
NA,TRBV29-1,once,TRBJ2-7,TGCAGCGTTGAAGATCGGTCGCGTGGGAGCGGCTACGAGCAGTACTTC,CSVEDRSRGSGYEQYF
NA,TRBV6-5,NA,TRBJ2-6,TGTGCCAGCAGTAGCGGCACCCCCCACGTCCTGACTTTC,CASSSGTPHVLTF
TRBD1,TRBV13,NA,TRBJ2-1,TGTGCCAGCAGCTTAACGACAGGGGGCGCAGTTGGACCTTGGTGTGAGCAGTTCTTC,CASSLTTGGAVGPWCEQFF
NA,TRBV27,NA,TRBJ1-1,TGTGCCAGCAGTTTATGGGCCGGCAAGAAAGCTTTCTTT,CASSLWAGKKAFF
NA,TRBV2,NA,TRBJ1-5,TGTGCCAGCAGTGAGGGCGTTTATAGCAATCAGCCCCAGCATTTT,CASSEGVYSNQPQHF
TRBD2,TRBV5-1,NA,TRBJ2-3,TGCGCCAGCAGCACCGGACTAGCGGGGGGGCCATCGACAGATACGCAGTATTTT,CASSTGLAGGPSTDTQYF
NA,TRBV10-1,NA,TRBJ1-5,TGCGCCAGCAGTGAGTCCCCGGGATGTAGGGAGCTCAATCAGCCCCAGCATTTT,CASSESPGCRELNQPQHF
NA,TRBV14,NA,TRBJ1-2,TGTGCCAGCAGCCAAGGATTCTGGCCGGGTAATAGTGGCTACACCTTC,CASSQGFWPGNSGYTF
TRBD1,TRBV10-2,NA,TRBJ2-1,TGCGCCAGCAGCCGTGAGGGGGCCCACAATGAGCAGTTCTTC,CASSREGAHNEQFF
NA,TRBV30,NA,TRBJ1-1,TGTGCCTGGAGCGCCGGGAGGAGCACTGAAGCTTTCTTT,CAWSAGRSTEAFF
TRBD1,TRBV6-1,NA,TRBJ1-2,TGTGCCAGCAGTGAGGTCAGGGACAGGGGTATAGATGGCTACACCTTC,CASSEVRDRGIDGYTF
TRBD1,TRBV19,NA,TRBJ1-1,TGTGCCAGTAGTATCGGACAGGGGGCGGCTTTCTTT,CASSIGQGAAFF
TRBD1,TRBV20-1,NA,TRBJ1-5,TGCAGTGCTCAGGGGGAAGAGGCCCAGCATTTT,CSAQGEEAQHF
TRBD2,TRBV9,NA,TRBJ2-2,TGTGCCACCAGACCCTCTAGCGGTACCGGGGAGCTGTTTTTT,CATRPSSGTGELFF
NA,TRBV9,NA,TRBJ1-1,TGTGCCAGCAGCTTGGCATCTCAGGGTGTCCCGAACACTGAAGCTTTCTTT,CASSLASQGVPNTEAFF
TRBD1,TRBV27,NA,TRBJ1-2,TGTGCCAGCAGTACAGGGGCCTATGGCTACACCTTC,CASSTGAYGYTF
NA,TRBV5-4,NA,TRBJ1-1,TGTGCCAGCAGCTTGTCAGGGAAGAACACTGAAGCTTTCTTT,CASSLSGKNTEAFF
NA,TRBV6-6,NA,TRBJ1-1,TGTGCCAGCAGCGCAGGGATGAGGACTGAAGCTTTCTTT,CASSAGMRTEAFF
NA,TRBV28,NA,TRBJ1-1,TGTGCCAGCAGTTTCAAGGGAGGGGACACTGAAGCTTTCTTT,CASSFKGGDTEAFF
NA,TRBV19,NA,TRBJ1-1,TGTGCCAGTAGTATCCGCAGGGGAGCCAAGAAAGCTTTCTTT,CASSIRRGAKKAFF
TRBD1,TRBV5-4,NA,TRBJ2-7,TGTGCCAGCAGCTTGGCCGGGGGGACAGGGCCCTACGAGCAGTACTTC,CASSLAGGTGPYEQYF
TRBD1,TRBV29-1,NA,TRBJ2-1,TGCAGCGCTGACAGGGTTCCTCGGAATGAGCAGTTCTTC,CSADRVPRNEQFF
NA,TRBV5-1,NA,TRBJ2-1,TGCGCCAGCAGCTTAGGGGGCTCCTACAATGAGCAGTTCTTC,CASSLGGSYNEQFF
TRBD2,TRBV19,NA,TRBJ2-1,TGTGCCAGTAGTAGCGGGGGGGCCTATGAGCAGTTCTTC,CASSSGGAYEQFF
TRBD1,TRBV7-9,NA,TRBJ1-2,TGTGCCAGCAGCTTCCCCGACAGGGTTGGCTACACCTTC,CASSFPDRVGYTF
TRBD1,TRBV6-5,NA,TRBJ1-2,TGTGCCAGCAGTAAGGGGGCGAGGCAGGCCTCTACCTTC,CASSKGARQASTF
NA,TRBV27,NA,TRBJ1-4,TGTGCCAGCAGTTTATCGAGTAAGGGGGCAACTAATGAAAAACTGTTTTTT,CASSLSSKGATNEKLFF
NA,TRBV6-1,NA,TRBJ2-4,TGTGCCAGCAGTGAAGCAGGGGGACCGCGAGCCAAAAACATTCAGTACTTC,CASSEAGGPRAKNIQYF
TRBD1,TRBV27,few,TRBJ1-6,TGTGCCAGCAGTTCCCCGCGGGATGGACAGGGGAAGAATTCACCCCTCCACTTT,CASSSPRDGQGKNSPLHF
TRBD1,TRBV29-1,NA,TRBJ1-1,TGCGGAGGGGGCGCCATGAACACTGAAGCTTTCTTT,CGGGAMNTEAFF
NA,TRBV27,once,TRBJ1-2,TGTGCCAGCAGTCCCGGGGGCTATGGCTACACCTTC,CASSPGGYGYTF
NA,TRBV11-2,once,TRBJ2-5,TGTGCCAGCAGCTTACGCCCGATGAGGTCCCAGTACTTC,CASSLRPMRSQYF
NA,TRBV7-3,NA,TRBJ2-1,TGTGCCAGCAGCTTCCACAGGGCCAATGAGCAGTTCTTC,CASSFHRANEQFF
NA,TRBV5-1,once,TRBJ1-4,TGCGCCAGCAGCTCCCAGGGAAGAGGCGAAAAACTGTTTTTT,CASSSQGRGEKLFF
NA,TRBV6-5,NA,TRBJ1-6,TGTGCCAGCAGCCCCCTCAGGACCTATAATTCACCCCTCCACTTT,CASSPLRTYNSPLHF
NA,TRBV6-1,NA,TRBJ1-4,TGTGCCAGCAGTGAAGAGAGGTTTAATGAAAAACTGTTTTTT,CASSEERFNEKLFF
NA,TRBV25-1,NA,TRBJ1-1,TGTGCCAGCAGTCCGGGGGACGGTAACACTGAAGCTTTCTTT,CASSPGDGNTEAFF
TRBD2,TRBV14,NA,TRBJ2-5,TGTGCCAGCAGCCAGGAACGGGGGGGCCAAGAGACCCAGTACTTC,CASSQERGGQETQYF
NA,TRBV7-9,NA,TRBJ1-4,TGTGCCAGCAGCCATGCAGGGCCGGGTCCCAAGGAGGAAAAACTGTTTTTT,CASSHAGPGPKEEKLFF